These T cell receptor beta chains were read from a single sample in a study of CD8+CD57+ T cells in acquired aplastic anemia. TCRdb reprocessed the reads via MiXCR and lists one record per CDR3 protein. The profile shows roughly 63,000 distinct CDR3 sequences, 45% to 60% of them singletons. The sequencing input was sorted CD4+, CD8+, or CD8+CD57+ T cells (not recorded which) from PBMCs. Receptor source: a human donor in good health, serving as a control. Each CDR3 is given with its conserved first and last residue. A D gene is named only where the DNA matches it firmly. Not every row has a clone size; where given, it reads once, few, many or a size class.

-	TRBV19	-	10	TRBJ2-1	TGTGCCTGTCGGGGCAGCAGGCAGTTCTTC	CACRGSRQFF
TRBD2	TRBV20-1	-	13	TRBJ2-7	TGCAGTATGACTAGCGGGGGGGCCACCGAGCAGTACTTC	CSMTSGGATEQYF
-	TRBV20-1	-	14	TRBJ1-1	TGCAGTGCTAGAGATCCGACCATGAACACTGAAGCTTTCTTT	CSARDPTMNTEAFF
-	TRBV7-4	-	18	TRBJ1-4	TGTGCCAGCCGCAAAACGAACAGGATCGACGGATGGAATGAAAAACTGTTTTTT	CASRKTNRIDGWNEKLFF
-	TRBV6-5	-	15	TRBJ2-1	TGTGCCAGCAGTGAGTTGAGGAGCCCCTACAATGAGCAGTTCTTC	CASSELRSPYNEQFF
-	TRBV7-9	many	16	TRBJ2-5	TGTGCCAGCAGCTTAGAATTCGGGGGGCTCGGAGAGACCCAGTACTTC	CASSLEFGGLGETQYF
-	TRBV10-1	medium-sized	14	TRBJ2-7	TGCGCCAGCAGTGATGGAGGGGTAGGCTACGAGCAGTACTTC	CASSDGGVGYEQYF
-	TRBV18	few	15	TRBJ2-4	TGTGCCAGCTCACAAGAAGGTGCAGGGCTAAACATTCAGTACTTC	CASSQEGAGLNIQYF
-	TRBV9	many	13	TRBJ2-2	TGTGCCAGCAGCGTGGGACTCACCGGGGAGCTGTTTTTT	CASSVGLTGELFF
TRBD1	TRBV9	-	16	TRBJ2-7	TGTGCCAGCAGCGTAGGCGGGACAGGGGGGTACTACGAGCAGTACTTC	CASSVGGTGGYYEQYF
-	TRBV19	medium-sized	14	TRBJ1-1	TGTGCCAGTAGTATAGTGAGCGGGGACACTGAAGCTTTCTTT	CASSIVSGDTEAFF
-	TRBV4-1	many	17	TRBJ2-1	TGCGCCAGCAGCCAAGATAGTTTAAGGGGTCTCTACAATGAGCAGTTCTTC	CASSQDSLRGLYNEQFF
-	TRBV10-3	medium-sized	14	TRBJ2-1	TGTGCCATCAGTGCCGGGGGGCCCTACAATGAGCAGTTCTTC	CAISAGGPYNEQFF
-	TRBV30	many	13	TRBJ2-7	TGTGCCTGGAGTTCACACACGGATTACGAGCAGTACTTC	CAWSSHTDYEQYF
-	TRBV9	-	12	TRBJ1-2	TGTGCCAGCAGCGTCAGGGAATATGGCTACACCTTC	CASSVREYGYTF
TRBD2	TRBV20-1	many	17	TRBJ2-1	TGCAGTGCGATAAGACTAGCGGGGGCCCTATACTACAATGAGCAGTTCTTC	CSAIRLAGALYYNEQFF
-	TRBV14	-	13	TRBJ1-6	TGTGCCAGCAGCTTGGCTGAGAATTCACCCCTCCACTTT	CASSLAENSPLHF
-	TRBV20-1	-	13	TRBJ1-1	TGCAGTGCTAGGGTCCGCCTGGACGCTGAAGCTTTCTTT	CSARVRLDAEAFF
-	TRBV2	many	17	TRBJ2-3	TGTGCCAGCAGTGAATTTGGGCTAGGGGAATCTACAGATACGCAGTATTTT	CASSEFGLGESTDTQYF
-	TRBV2	medium-sized	15	TRBJ2-3	TGTGCCAGCAGTGAATGGACTACTAGCACAGATACGCAGTATTTT	CASSEWTTSTDTQYF
-	TRBV6-1	many	14	TRBJ2-7	TGTGCCAGCACCCCCCAGGGGCTTTTCTACGAGCAGTACTTC	CASTPQGLFYEQYF
-	TRBV14	-	16	TRBJ2-1	TGTGCCAGCAGCCAAGTATTGTCTTACCCGACCGAGGAGCAGTTCTTC	CASSQVLSYPTEEQFF
TRBD1	TRBV14	-	20	TRBJ2-7	TGTGCCAGCAGCCAAGACCCGGACAGGGGGGAGAGTGACCTTCCCTACGAGCAGTACTTC	CASSQDPDRGESDLPYEQYF
TRBD1	TRBV3-1	-	11	TRBJ2-1	TGTGCCAGCAGCCAAGGGGGACAGGGTGTCTTC	CASSQGGQGVF
-	TRBV19	-	15	TRBJ2-5	TGTGCCAGTAGTATAGGTTACAGCGGCCAAGAGACCCAGTACTTC	CASSIGYSGQETQYF
TRBD2	TRBV5-4	-	19	TRBJ2-1	TGTGCCAGCAGCCTGGAATGGTTCCCACGGGGGGGCTCGCAGAATGAGCAGTTCTTC	CASSLEWFPRGGSQNEQFF
-	TRBV29-1	many	12	TRBJ2-1	TGCAGCCCCCAGGGCCTAGACAATGAGCAGTTCTTC	CSPQGLDNEQFF
-	TRBV12-3/TRBV12-4	-	17	TRBJ1-1	TGTGCCAGCAGTTGGAATCCGTTTAAGGGCACGACCACTGAAGCTTTCTTT	CASSWNPFKGTTTEAFF
-	TRBV24-1	few	13	TRBJ1-5	TGTGCCACCAGTGACGGACGCTTAGGGCCCCAGCATTTT	CATSDGRLGPQHF
TRBD2	TRBV3-1	many	17	TRBJ2-3	TGTGCCAGCAGCCAAGATCCAGCGGGAGGTGGTGCAGATACGCAGTATTTT	CASSQDPAGGGADTQYF
-	TRBV3-1	many	13	TRBJ2-7	TGTGCCAGCAGCCAAGAGTGGGGGATCGAGCAGTACTTC	CASSQEWGIEQYF
-	TRBV12-3/TRBV12-4	many	14	TRBJ2-3	TGTGCCAGCAGTTTTCTAGCCGGGGCAGATACGCAGTATTTT	CASSFLAGADTQYF